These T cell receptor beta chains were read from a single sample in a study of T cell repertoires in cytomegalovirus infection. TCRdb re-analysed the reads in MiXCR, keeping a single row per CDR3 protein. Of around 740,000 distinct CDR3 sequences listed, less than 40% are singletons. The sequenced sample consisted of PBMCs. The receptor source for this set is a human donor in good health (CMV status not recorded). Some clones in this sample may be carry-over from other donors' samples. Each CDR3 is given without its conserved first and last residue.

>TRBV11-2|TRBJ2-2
ASSPLPGANTGELF
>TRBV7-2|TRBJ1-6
ASSPGQAHNSPLH
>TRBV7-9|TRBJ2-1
ASSLGSGRARNEQF
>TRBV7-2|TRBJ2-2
ASRVRRNTGELF
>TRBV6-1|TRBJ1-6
ASSVGNSPLH
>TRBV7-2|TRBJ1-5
ASSLGGAPGNQPQH
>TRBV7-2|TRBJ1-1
ASTLFGVMNTEAF
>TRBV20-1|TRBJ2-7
SALLESYEQY
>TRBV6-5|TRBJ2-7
ASTAPGGTGMHEQY
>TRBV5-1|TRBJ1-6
ASSARPGHLNSPLH
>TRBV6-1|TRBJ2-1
ASTSGGTIDEQF
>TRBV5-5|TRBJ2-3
ASSLSSRTDTQY
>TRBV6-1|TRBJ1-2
ASSRVRGDYGYT
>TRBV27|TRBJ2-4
ASSLLSGGLTKNIQY
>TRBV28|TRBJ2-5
ASSSLLADPQETQY